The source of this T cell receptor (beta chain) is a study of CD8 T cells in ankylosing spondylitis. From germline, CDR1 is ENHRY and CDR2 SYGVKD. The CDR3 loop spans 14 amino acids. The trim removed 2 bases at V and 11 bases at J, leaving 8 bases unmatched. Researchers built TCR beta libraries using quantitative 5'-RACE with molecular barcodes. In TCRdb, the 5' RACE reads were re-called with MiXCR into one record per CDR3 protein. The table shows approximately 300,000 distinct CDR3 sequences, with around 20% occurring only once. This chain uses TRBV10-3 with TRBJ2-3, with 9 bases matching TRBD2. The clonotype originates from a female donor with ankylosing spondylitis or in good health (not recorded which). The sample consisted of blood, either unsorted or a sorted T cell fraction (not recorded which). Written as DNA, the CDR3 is TGTGCCATCAGTGAGGGCGTAGCGGGAGTTGAGCAGTATTTT. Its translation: CAISEGVAGVEQYF.